This note documents a single T cell receptor (beta chain) sequence. Its target antigen remains unknown. Base qualities are not recorded, but no much larger clone differs from it by a single base. Receptor libraries were prepared by 5' RACE. Sequencing was carried out with a NextSeq 500. In the TCR library protocol, unique molecular identifiers were attached to individual cDNA molecules to correct for PCR bias and sequencing error. Both TCR alpha and beta chains were sequenced, and tight co-correlation was observed between alpha and beta sequence abundances in each sample. For the original study's pipeline: Decombinator V4 was used to annotate the V gene, J gene and CDR3 of the TCR sequences. TCRs were defined as expanded if a significant change between any two time points was detected under a Poisson model with p below 0.0001. TCR abundances were normalised to the total number of TCRs sequenced in each sample and reported as counts per million. MAIT TCRs were defined by TRAV1-2 paired with TRAJ12, TRAJ20 or TRAJ33, and iNKT TCRs by TRAV10 paired with TRAJ18. VDJdb, accessed 1 November 2021, was searched for CMV, EBV and SARS-CoV-2 annotated TCRs, with TCRs annotated for multiple antigens excluded. Through fastp at Q25 and MiXCR, TCRdb rebuilt clones from the public reads, retaining in-frame beta chains. Rows with one shared CDR3 protein collapse into an entry with the most common genes and DNA. The V and J calls and clone size come from TCRdb's table, not from the authors' own analysis. The sample contains 35,000 to 45,000 distinct CDR3 sequences, about 6% of them found a single time. The ten top clones hold 20% to 25% of the sample.

A case-control design nested within a healthcare worker cohort in London, UK, was used, with weekly nasopharyngeal swab PCR tests and blood sampling performed. Healthcare workers were enrolled in the week of the UK lockdown, from 23 to 31 March 2020, and were followed every week for up to about 16 weeks. These data belong to a study of early T cells in non-severe SARS-CoV-2 infection (dated by TCRdb to the early 2020s). At the level of the whole study: Because TCR sequencing was done on bulk RNA from unsorted whole blood, the alpha and beta chains could not be paired. Here is what the overall study found, with its caveats: VDJdb matching was skewed toward anti-spike CD8 responses, so virus-specific expansions were likely underestimated and private and CD4 specificities were missed.

The CDR3, from cysteine to phenylalanine, totals 17 residues. Here the CDR3 DNA is all that survives: 51 bases in frame from base 1. V is cut by 1 base and J by 0 bases, and the space between the germline ends is 10 bases. The germline V gene sets CDR1 to LGHNA and CDR2 to YSLEER. The input for sequencing was whole blood, taken at baseline. The V and J genes are TRBV4-3 and TRBJ1-6; a confident D gene designation cannot be given. This TCR came from an adult who was a healthcare worker with PCR-confirmed SARS-CoV-2 infection or an uninfected control (not recorded which). The DNA is as follows: TGCGCCAGCAGCCAAGTCTTGGAGAGCTCCTATAATTCACCCCTCCACTTT. It specifies CASSQVLESSYNSPLHF.